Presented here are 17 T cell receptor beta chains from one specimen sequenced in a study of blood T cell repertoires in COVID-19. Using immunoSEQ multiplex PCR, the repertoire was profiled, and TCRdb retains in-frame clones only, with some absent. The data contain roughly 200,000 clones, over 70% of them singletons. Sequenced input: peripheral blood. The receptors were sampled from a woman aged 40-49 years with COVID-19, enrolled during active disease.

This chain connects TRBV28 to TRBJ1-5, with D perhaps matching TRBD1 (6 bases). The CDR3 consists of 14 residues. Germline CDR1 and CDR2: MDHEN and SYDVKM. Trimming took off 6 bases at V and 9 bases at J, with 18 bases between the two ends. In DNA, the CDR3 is TGTGCCAGCAGGTTGGGCGTAGGGGGGGGGCCCCAGCATTTT. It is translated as CASRLGVGGGPQHF.

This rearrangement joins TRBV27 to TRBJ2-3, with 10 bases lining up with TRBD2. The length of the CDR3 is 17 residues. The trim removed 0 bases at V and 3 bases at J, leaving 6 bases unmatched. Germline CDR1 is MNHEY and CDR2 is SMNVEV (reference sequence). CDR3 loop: CASSLSVLAGATDTQYF. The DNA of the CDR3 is TGTGCCAGCAGTTTATCGGTTCTAGCGGGAGCAACAGATACGCAGTATTTT.

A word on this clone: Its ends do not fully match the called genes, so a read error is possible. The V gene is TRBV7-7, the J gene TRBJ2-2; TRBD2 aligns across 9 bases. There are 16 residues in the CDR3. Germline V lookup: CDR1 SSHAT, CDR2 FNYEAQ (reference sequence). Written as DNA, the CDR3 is TGTGCTAGCAGCCTTCGTAGCGGGAGCGGAACCGGGGAGCTGTTTTTT. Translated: CASSLRSGSGTGELFF.

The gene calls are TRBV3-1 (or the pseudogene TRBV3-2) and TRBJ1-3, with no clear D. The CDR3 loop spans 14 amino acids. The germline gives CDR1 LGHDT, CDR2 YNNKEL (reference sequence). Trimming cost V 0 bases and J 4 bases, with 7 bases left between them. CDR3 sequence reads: CASSQDARGNTIYF. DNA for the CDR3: TGTGCCAGCAGCCAAGACGCCAGGGGAAACACCATATATTTT.

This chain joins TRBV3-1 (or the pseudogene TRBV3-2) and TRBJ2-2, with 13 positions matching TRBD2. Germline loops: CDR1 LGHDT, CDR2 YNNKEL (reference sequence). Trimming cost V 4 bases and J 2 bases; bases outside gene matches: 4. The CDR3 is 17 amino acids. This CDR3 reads CASSRTSGSGNTGELFF. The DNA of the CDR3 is TGTGCCAGCAGCCGGACTAGCGGGAGTGGAAACACCGGGGAGCTGTTTTTT.

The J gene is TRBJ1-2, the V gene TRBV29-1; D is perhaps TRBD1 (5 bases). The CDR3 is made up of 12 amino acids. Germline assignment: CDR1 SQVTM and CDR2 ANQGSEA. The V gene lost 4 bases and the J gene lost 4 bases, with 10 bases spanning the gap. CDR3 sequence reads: CSVGGDGYGYTF. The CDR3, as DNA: TGCAGCGTTGGGGGGGACGGCTATGGCTACACCTTC.

CDR3: CASSQAKKTGGSYGYTF. In nucleotides, the CDR3 is TGCGCCAGCAGCCAGGCTAAAAAGACAGGGGGAAGCTATGGCTACACCTTC. The chain uses TRBV4-1 and TRBJ1-2; the match to TRBD1 covers 9 bases. V gave up 3 bases and J gave up 4 bases; unmatched junction bases: 12. The CDR3 totals 17 residues. The V gene's germline CDR1 is MGHRA and CDR2 YSYEKL.

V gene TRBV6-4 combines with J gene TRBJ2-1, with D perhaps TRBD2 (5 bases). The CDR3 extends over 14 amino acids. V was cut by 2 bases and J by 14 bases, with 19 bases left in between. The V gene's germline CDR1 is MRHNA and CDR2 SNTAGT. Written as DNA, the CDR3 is TGTGCCAGCAGTGACCCGGGAACCCGGGTTCGGAAGTTCTTC. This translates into CASSDPGTRVRKFF.

CDR3 region: CASSLGGGWDYEQYF. CDR3 bases: TGTGCCAGCAGCTTAGGTGGAGGGTGGGATTACGAGCAGTACTTC. The genes are TRBV11-2 and TRBJ2-7; D is possibly TRBD2 (6 bases). Between the trimmed V and J ends, which lost 1 base and 4 bases, there was a span of 14 bases. Germline CDR1 SGHAT, CDR2 FQNNGV. The CDR3 runs 15 residues.

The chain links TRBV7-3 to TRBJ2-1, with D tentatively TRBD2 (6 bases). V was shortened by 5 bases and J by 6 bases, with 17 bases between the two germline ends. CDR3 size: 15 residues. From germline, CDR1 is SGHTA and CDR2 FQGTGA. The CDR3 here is CASSPPGVRVNEQFF. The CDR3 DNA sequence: TGTGCCAGCAGCCCGCCGGGGGTTAGAGTCAATGAGCAGTTCTTC.

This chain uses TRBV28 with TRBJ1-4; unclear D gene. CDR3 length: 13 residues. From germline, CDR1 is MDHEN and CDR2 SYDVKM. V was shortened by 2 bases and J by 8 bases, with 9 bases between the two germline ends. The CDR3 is CASSLNRREKLFF. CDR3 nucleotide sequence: TGTGCCAGCAGTTTAAACCGGAGGGAAAAACTGTTTTTT.

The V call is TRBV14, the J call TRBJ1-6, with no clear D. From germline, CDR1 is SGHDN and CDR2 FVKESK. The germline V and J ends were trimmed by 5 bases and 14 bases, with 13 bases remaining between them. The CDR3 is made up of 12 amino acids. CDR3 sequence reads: CASSFEVPALHF. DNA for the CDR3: TGTGCCAGCAGCTTCGAGGTCCCGGCCCTCCACTTT.

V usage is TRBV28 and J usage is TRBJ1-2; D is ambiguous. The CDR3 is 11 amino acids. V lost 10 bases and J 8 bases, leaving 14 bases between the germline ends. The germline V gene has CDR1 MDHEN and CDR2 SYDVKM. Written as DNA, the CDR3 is TGTGCCACGCTGTCGGGTTGGGGCTACACCTTC. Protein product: CATLSGWGYTF.

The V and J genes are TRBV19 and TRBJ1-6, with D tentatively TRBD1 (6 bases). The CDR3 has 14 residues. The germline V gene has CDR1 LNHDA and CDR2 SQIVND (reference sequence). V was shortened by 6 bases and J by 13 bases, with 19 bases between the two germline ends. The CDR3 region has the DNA TGTGCCAGTAGCAAACCCCAGGGGCTAGAGCCCCTCCACTTT. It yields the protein CASSKPQGLEPLHF.

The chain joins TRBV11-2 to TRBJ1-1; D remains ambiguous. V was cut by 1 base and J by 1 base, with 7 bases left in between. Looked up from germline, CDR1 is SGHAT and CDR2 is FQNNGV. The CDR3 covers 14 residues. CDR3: CASSLGHQNTEAFF. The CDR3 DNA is TGTGCCAGCAGCTTAGGTCATCAGAACACTGAAGCTTTCTTT. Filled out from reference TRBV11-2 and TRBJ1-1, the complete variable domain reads EAGVAQSPRYKIIEKRQSVAFWCNPISGHATLYWYQQILGQGPKLLIQFQNNGVVDDSQLPKDRFSAERLKGVDSTLKIQPAKLEDSAVYLCASSLGHQNTEAFFGQGTRLTVV.

The CDR3 DNA is TGTGCCAGCAGTCCCCTGGCAGGGTCCCTCGAAGCTTTCTTT. Protein sequence: CASSPLAGSLEAFF. This chain joins TRBV28 and TRBJ1-1; maybe TRBD1 (5 bases). V was trimmed by 5 bases and J by 8 bases, leaving 18 bases between them. The germline CDR1 and CDR2 sequences are MDHEN and SYDVKM. The CDR3 extends over 14 amino acids.

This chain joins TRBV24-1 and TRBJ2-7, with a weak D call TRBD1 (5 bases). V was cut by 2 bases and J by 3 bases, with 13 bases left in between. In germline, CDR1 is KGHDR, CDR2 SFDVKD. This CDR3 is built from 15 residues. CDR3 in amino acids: CATSDSGLRVYEQYF. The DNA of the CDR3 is TGTGCCACCAGTGATTCAGGGCTTCGGGTCTACGAGCAGTACTTC.